This TCR beta chain was captured in a study of T cell responses to AZD1222 COVID-19 vaccine. Notes on the study in general: Clonal diversity was possibly underestimated; the donors were predominantly white British and more often female.

TCRdb's copy holds only in-frame clones and misses some; the assay was immunoSEQ multiplex PCR. The sample holds around 100,000 clones, 92% seen once. J lost 9 bases, V lost 5 bases, and 4 bases had no gene match. This CDR3 has 14 amino acids. Germline assignment: CDR1 SGHDT and CDR2 YYEEEE. Notes on this clone: The antigen is undetermined.

This sequence joins TRBV5-6 and TRBJ1-6; 11 bases match TRBD1. The receptor was isolated from an adult in good health. Specimen: peripheral blood, collected on day 0 of AZD1222 vaccination. Here the CDR3 reads CASRGGTGGSPLHF. CDR3 bases: TGTGCCAGCAGGGGCGGGACAGGGGGTTCACCCCTCCACTTT. Complete variable domain (other parts from reference TRBV5-6 and TRBJ1-6): DAGVTQSPTHLIKTRGQQVTLRCSPKSGHDTVSWYQQALGQGPQFIFQYYEEEERQRGNFPDRFSGHQFPNYSSELNVNALLLGDSALYLCASRGGTGGSPLHFGNGTRLTVT.